A single sample is the source of the 20 T cell receptor beta chains below, sequenced in a study of graft-versus-host responses after intestinal transplantation. Libraries were prepared by immunoSEQ multiplex PCR; TCRdb keeps only in-frame clonotypes and omits some of them. The repertoire includes over 100,000 clones, approximately 95% of them detected once, and around 3.3% sits in the top ten. Their cognate antigens are unknown. Sequences were derived from unstimulated CD8+ T cells sorted from spleen or lymph node cells, sampled before intestinal transplant. Source of these receptors: a human donor who received an intestinal transplant.

This chain links TRBV20-1 with TRBJ1-1, with D uncertain. The V and J ends lost 5 bases and 6 bases respectively, with 10 bases between them. The CDR3 extends over 11 amino acids. In germline, CDR1 is DFQATT, CDR2 SNEGSKA (reference sequence). Here the CDR3 DNA reads TGCAGTGCTGTCGTACTTGCTGAAGCTTTCTTT. It yields the protein CSAVVLAEAFF.

This clone was picked up one time. This sequence joins TRBV15 and TRBJ1-5; no reliable D call. The V end lost 3 bases, the J end lost 6 bases, and 12 bases lay between the germline ends. CDR1 and CDR2 from the germline V gene are LNHNV and YYDKDF (reference sequence). The CDR3 consists of 14 residues. The CDR3 spells CATSSPGKLQPQHF. CDR3 bases: TGTGCCACCAGCAGCCCCGGGAAGCTTCAGCCCCAGCATTTT.

This clone was detected once. The gene calls are TRBV11-3 and TRBJ2-1, with 7 bases aligning to TRBD2. CDR3 length equals 14 residues. Looked up from germline, CDR1 is SGHNT and CDR2 is YENEEA. The ends lost 5 bases at V and 6 bases at J; junction bases unmatched: 7. CDR3: CASSTRTSPNEQFF. CDR3 coding DNA: TGTGCCAGCAGCACCAGGACTAGTCCCAATGAGCAGTTCTTC. Filled out from reference TRBV11-3 and TRBJ2-1, the complete variable domain reads EAGVVQSPRYKIIEKKQPVAFWCNPISGHNTLYWYLQNLGQGPELLIRYENEEAVDDSQLPKDRFSAERLKGVDSTLKIQPAELGDSAVYLCASSTRTSPNEQFFGPGTRLTVL.

The genes are TRBV5-5 and TRBJ2-5; D call uncertain. This CDR3 has 14 amino acids. CDR1 is SGHKS, CDR2 YYEKEE, per germline (reference sequence). Trimming removed 5 bases from V and 4 bases from J, with 15 bases in between. For the CDR3, the DNA is TGTGCCAGCAGTCCGACCCTAATACGAGAGACCCAGTACTTC. It specifies CASSPTLIRETQYF.

The rearrangement links TRBV20-1 to TRBJ2-7, with 7 bases matching TRBD2. Germline trimming cut 6 bases from V and 4 bases from J; bases unmatched to any gene: 3. Germline assignment: CDR1 DFQATT and CDR2 SNEGSKA (reference sequence). The CDR3 has 11 residues. The CDR3 loop is CSAPGGYEQYF. Here the CDR3 DNA reads TGCAGTGCCCCGGGGGGTTACGAGCAGTACTTC.

This clone has just a few counts. The rearrangement joins TRBV10-3 to TRBJ1-2; D is perhaps TRBD1 (5 bases). Trimming removed 0 bases from V and 4 bases from J, with 15 bases in between. The CDR3 sequence is 16 residues long. Germline V gene lookup returns CDR1 ENHRY and CDR2 SYGVKD. CDR3 sequence reads: CAISESHLAGGYGYTF. For the CDR3, the DNA is TGTGCCATCAGTGAGTCACACCTGGCTGGGGGCTATGGCTACACCTTC.

The V call is TRBV9, the J call TRBJ2-1; D perhaps matches TRBD2 (5 bases). CDR3 length: 16 residues. Germline lookup yields CDR1 SGDLS and CDR2 YYNGEE. Trimming pared 0 bases from V and 5 bases from J, leaving 15 bases between. CDR3 amino acids: CASSVARSDPNNEQFF. The CDR3 DNA follows: TGTGCCAGCAGCGTAGCCCGTAGCGACCCAAACAATGAGCAGTTCTTC.

This clone was recorded once. This chain uses TRBV6-5 with TRBJ2-7, with D possibly called TRBD1 or TRBD2 (7 bases each). The germline V gene has CDR1 MNHEY and CDR2 SVGAGI. Deletions cut 4 bases from V and 0 bases from J, with 16 bases between. The CDR3 extends over 16 amino acids. The CDR3 nucleotides read TGTGCCAGCAGTTCCCGGCAGGGGGGGAGCTCCTACGAGCAGTACTTC. It is translated as CASSSRQGGSSYEQYF.

This clone occurred a few times. V usage is TRBV4-1 and J usage is TRBJ1-4; 8 bases line up with TRBD1. Germline CDR1 and CDR2: MGHRA and YSYEKL. The CDR3 extends over 13 amino acids. The V gene end was trimmed by 8 bases and the J gene end by 4 bases; junction bases not matched to a gene: 3. This CDR3 is CASHRGFNEKLFF. CDR3 in DNA: TGCGCCAGCCACAGGGGGTTTAATGAAAAACTGTTTTTT.

This chain joins TRBV4-1 and TRBJ1-5; a weak D match, TRBD1 (6 bases). The CDR3 is 15 amino acids. Trimming pared 0 bases from V and 5 bases from J, leaving 11 bases between. CDR1 MGHRA and CDR2 YSYEKL come from the germline V gene. The CDR3 spells CASSQDPGAHQPQHF. The CDR3 bases are TGCGCCAGCAGCCAAGATCCAGGGGCTCATCAGCCCCAGCATTTT.

The genes are TRBV28 and TRBJ1-4, with 7 bases matching TRBD1. CDR1 MDHEN and CDR2 SYDVKM come from the germline V gene. The CDR3 contains 14 residues. V dropped 2 bases and J dropped 6; count of bases not matched to a gene: 3. The CDR3 spells CASSLRQGYEKLFF. DNA of the CDR3: TGTGCCAGCAGTTTACGACAGGGTTATGAAAAACTGTTTTTT. The full variable domain, completed using reference TRBV28 and TRBJ1-4, is DVKVTQSSRYLVKRTGEKVFLECVQDMDHENMFWYRQDPGLGLRLIYFSYDVKMKEKGDIPEGYSVSREKKERFSLILESASTNQTSMYLCASSLRQGYEKLFFGSGTQLSVL.

This clone was seen only once. The gene calls are TRBV28 and TRBJ1-2, with 7 bases lining up with TRBD1. Germline loops: CDR1 MDHEN, CDR2 SYDVKM. CDR3 length equals 13 residues. The V and J ends lost 6 bases and 2 bases, in that order; junction bases with no gene match: 3. The CDR3 DNA reads as TGTGCCAGCAGAGTGACAGGGAACTATGGCTACACCTTC. It encodes CASRVTGNYGYTF.

The V and J genes are TRBV7-9 and TRBJ2-7, with D possibly matching TRBD1 (5 bases). Between the trimmed V and J ends, which lost 5 bases and 5 bases, there was a span of 16 bases. The CDR3 is 14 residues long. Germline values: CDR1 SEHNR, CDR2 FQNEAQ (reference sequence). CDR3 nucleotide sequence: TGTGCCAGCAGCCTGCTGACGCAGGGCAACGAGCAGTACTTC. This gives the protein CASSLLTQGNEQYF.

The chain has TRBV4-3 and TRBJ1-3; a possible D gene is TRBD1 (5 bases). This CDR3 has 17 amino acids. Germline CDR1 reads LGHNA; CDR2 reads YSLEER. V lost 0 bases and J 4 bases, leaving 16 bases between the germline ends. In DNA, the CDR3 is TGCGCCAGCAGCCAAGAGGTCAGGGTCGGCGGGGGAAACACCATATATTTT. Residues: CASSQEVRVGGGNTIYF.

The chain is built from TRBV2 and TRBJ2-1, with 9 bases lining up with TRBD2. Germline loops: CDR1 SNHLY, CDR2 FYNNEI. The V gene end was trimmed by 6 bases and the J gene end by 6 bases; junction bases not matched to a gene: 9. CDR3 length: 15 residues. The CDR3 DNA sequence: TGTGCCAGCAGCGAACCCATAGCGGGAGTCAATGAGCAGTTCTTC. Protein product: CASSEPIAGVNEQFF.

The chain links TRBV7-9 to TRBJ1-2; the D gene is possibly TRBD1 (6 bases). This CDR3 is 14 amino acids long. Trimming removed 4 bases from V and 6 bases from J, with 15 bases in between. Per germline, CDR1 SEHNR and CDR2 FQNEAQ (reference sequence). CDR3 nucleotides: TGTGCCAGCAGCTCCGACAGGCGGGTCAATGGCTACACCTTC. This sequence encodes CASSSDRRVNGYTF. The variable domain in full, completed from reference TRBV7-9 and TRBJ1-2, reads DTGVSQNPRHKITKRGQNVTFRCDPISEHNRLYWYRQTLGQGPEFLTYFQNEAQLEKSRLLSDRFSAERPKGSFSTLEIQRTEQGDSAMYLCASSSDRRVNGYTFGSGTRLTVV.

The V gene is TRBV6-1, the J gene TRBJ2-5; TRBD2 matches at 7 bases. The V segment lost 4 bases and the J segment 0 bases; nucleotides outside the gene matches: 17. Per the germline V gene, CDR1 is MNHNS and CDR2 is SASEGT. The CDR3 has 19 residues. CDR3 bases: TGTGCCAGCAGTGGCCTTAGGGCGGGAGAACCATTGTACCAAGAGACCCAGTACTTC. As protein: CASSGLRAGEPLYQETQYF.

A remark on this clone: An end of the junction differs from the germline gene, which may be a read error. The chain links TRBV9 to TRBJ2-1; D remains ambiguous. The CDR3 spans 13 residues. Germline V CDR1 and CDR2: SGDLS, YYNGEE. The CDR3 loop is CASSPYSHNEQFF. The DNA of the CDR3 is TGTGCCAGCAGCCCTTACTCCCACAATGAGCAGTTCTTC.

The chain employs TRBV6-1 and TRBJ1-5; D is ambiguous. Germline V CDR1 and CDR2: MNHNS, SASEGT. The CDR3 totals 13 residues. Trimming took off 1 base at V and 6 bases at J, with 7 bases between the two ends. The CDR3 protein is CASSEGIGQPQHF. The CDR3 DNA is TGTGCCAGCAGTGAAGGGATAGGTCAGCCCCAGCATTTT.

V gene TRBV7-9 combines with J gene TRBJ2-7; 7 bases are shared with TRBD1. The V gene's germline CDR1 is SEHNR and CDR2 FQNEAQ (reference sequence). CDR3 length: 15 residues. Trimming took 6 bases from V and 3 from J; bases not matched to a gene: 11. CDR3 sequence (DNA): TGTGCCAGCAGTCTAGGACAGGCAAAACTCTACGAGCAGTACTTC. Translated, it gives CASSLGQAKLYEQYF.